These T cell receptor beta chains were read from a single sample in a study of T cell repertoires in cytomegalovirus infection. A single record per CDR3 protein comes from TCRdb applying MiXCR to the reads. The sample shows approximately 990,000 distinct CDR3 sequences, around a third of them seen only once. These receptors have no known antigen. The sequencing used cultured CD8+ T cells from PBMCs, collected from culture after CMV antigen stimulation. The receptors were sampled from a human donor in good health (CMV status not recorded). Some clones in this sample may be carry-over from other donors' samples. The CDR3 runs from the conserved cysteine through the conserved F or W. D genes are given only for firm matches. Part of the rows lack a size; the others show once, few, many or a class for expanded clones.

d_gene: NA
v_gene: TRBV27
abundance: NA
j_gene: TRBJ1-3
CDR3nt: TGTGCCAGCAGTCCCCGGGCCCGCTCTGGAAACACCATATATTTT
CDR3aa: CASSPRARSGNTIYF

d_gene: TRBD2
v_gene: TRBV13
abundance: NA
j_gene: TRBJ2-1
CDR3nt: TGTGCCAGCAGCCTAGCCCGACTAGCGGGGGGGAATGAGCAGTTCTTC
CDR3aa: CASSLARLAGGNEQFF

d_gene: NA
v_gene: TRBV20-1
abundance: few
j_gene: TRBJ2-5
CDR3nt: TGCAGTGCTACGTCGGGGGCAAACAGACAAGAGACCCAGTACTTC
CDR3aa: CSATSGANRQETQYF

d_gene: TRBD1
v_gene: TRBV9
abundance: few
j_gene: TRBJ1-1
CDR3nt: TGTGCCAGCAGCGTAGGGAAGGGGGCAGCTGAAGCTTTCTTT
CDR3aa: CASSVGKGAAEAFF

d_gene: TRBD1
v_gene: TRBV12-3/TRBV12-4
abundance: few
j_gene: TRBJ1-2
CDR3nt: TGTGCCAGCTCAATTTGGAGGACAGGGGGCTCCTCGAACTATGGCTACACCTTC
CDR3aa: CASSIWRTGGSSNYGYTF

d_gene: NA
v_gene: TRBV24-1
abundance: NA
j_gene: TRBJ2-5
CDR3nt: TGTGCCACCAGTGACCGCGGAAAGACCCAGTACTTC
CDR3aa: CATSDRGKTQYF

d_gene: TRBD2
v_gene: TRBV2
abundance: NA
j_gene: TRBJ2-1
CDR3nt: TGTGCCAGCAGAGACTCTAGCGGGGGGACCTACAATGAGCAGTTCTTC
CDR3aa: CASRDSSGGTYNEQFF

d_gene: TRBD1
v_gene: TRBV4-3
abundance: NA
j_gene: TRBJ1-2
CDR3nt: TGCGCCAGCAGCCCTGGACAGGGGGCTTTTGTTGCGGTTGGCTACACCTTC
CDR3aa: CASSPGQGAFVAVGYTF

d_gene: NA
v_gene: TRBV20-1
abundance: NA
j_gene: TRBJ2-1
CDR3nt: TGCAGTGCTAGAAAGCGGCGAACAGATTACAATGAGCAGTTCTTC
CDR3aa: CSARKRRTDYNEQFF

d_gene: NA
v_gene: TRBV12-3/TRBV12-4
abundance: NA
j_gene: TRBJ2-1
CDR3nt: TGTGCCTGCAAAACCTCCATGAATGAGCAGTTCTTC
CDR3aa: CACKTSMNEQFF

d_gene: TRBD2
v_gene: TRBV24-1
abundance: few
j_gene: TRBJ2-3
CDR3nt: TGTGCCACCAGTGATTCGGGGGGAGCGAACACAGATACGCAGTATTTT
CDR3aa: CATSDSGGANTDTQYF

d_gene: TRBD1
v_gene: TRBV7-9
abundance: many
j_gene: TRBJ1-4
CDR3nt: TGTGCCAGCAGCATAAGGTCCGGGACAGGGGCTCGAACTAATGAAAAACTGTTTTTT
CDR3aa: CASSIRSGTGARTNEKLFF

d_gene: NA
v_gene: TRBV6-6
abundance: NA
j_gene: TRBJ1-1
CDR3nt: TGTGCCGGATCCTACGGTGAGACTGAAGCTTTCTTT
CDR3aa: CAGSYGETEAFF

d_gene: TRBD2
v_gene: TRBV29-1
abundance: NA
j_gene: TRBJ2-1
CDR3nt: TGCAGCGTTGAACAGAGGGGACTAGCGGGAGATGAGCAGTTCTTC
CDR3aa: CSVEQRGLAGDEQFF

d_gene: NA
v_gene: TRBV19
abundance: NA
j_gene: TRBJ1-2
CDR3nt: TGTGCCAGTATCCCATCGGAGGTCAACTATGGCTACACCTTC
CDR3aa: CASIPSEVNYGYTF

d_gene: TRBD2
v_gene: TRBV10-3
abundance: NA
j_gene: TRBJ2-3
CDR3nt: TGTGCCATCAGCGGACTAGCGGGGGGACGAAAAAGCACAGATACGCAGTATTTT
CDR3aa: CAISGLAGGRKSTDTQYF

d_gene: TRBD1
v_gene: TRBV7-2
abundance: many
j_gene: TRBJ1-4
CDR3nt: TGTGCCAGCAGCCCAGACGGGGGACAGGTTAATGAAAAACTGTTTTTT
CDR3aa: CASSPDGGQVNEKLFF

d_gene: TRBD1
v_gene: TRBV4-1
abundance: NA
j_gene: TRBJ2-7
CDR3nt: TGCGCCAGCAGCCAAGTAGGCCAGGGGGCATACGAGCAGTACTTC
CDR3aa: CASSQVGQGAYEQYF

d_gene: NA
v_gene: TRBV7-8
abundance: many
j_gene: TRBJ2-2
CDR3nt: TGTGCCAGCAGAGTCCCCACCGGGGAGCTGTTTTTT
CDR3aa: CASRVPTGELFF

d_gene: TRBD2
v_gene: TRBV4-1
abundance: NA
j_gene: TRBJ2-1
CDR3nt: TGCGCCAGCAGCCAAGATCAAATCGGGGGGAGCTCCTACAATGAGCAGTTCTTC
CDR3aa: CASSQDQIGGSSYNEQFF

d_gene: TRBD1
v_gene: TRBV2
abundance: NA
j_gene: TRBJ2-3
CDR3nt: TGTGCCAGCGCCCCGACAGGGCAAGAACCCGCAGATACGCAGTATTTT
CDR3aa: CASAPTGQEPADTQYF

d_gene: NA
v_gene: TRBV27
abundance: many
j_gene: TRBJ2-2
CDR3nt: TGTGCCAGCAATTTAGGGAGGAACACCGGGGAGCTGTTTTTT
CDR3aa: CASNLGRNTGELFF

d_gene: NA
v_gene: TRBV10-2
abundance: NA
j_gene: TRBJ2-1
CDR3nt: TGCGCCAGCAGTGAGTCCGTCCGGCCGCCGTACAATGAGCAGTTCTTC
CDR3aa: CASSESVRPPYNEQFF

d_gene: NA
v_gene: TRBV6-1
abundance: NA
j_gene: TRBJ2-5
CDR3nt: TGTGCCAGCTCGACAGGGGGACTAGCAAGGGAGACCCAGTACTTC
CDR3aa: CASSTGGLARETQYF

d_gene: TRBD2
v_gene: TRBV20-1
abundance: few
j_gene: TRBJ2-3
CDR3nt: TGCAGTGCTGTACCCCTCCCGCTAGCGGGGGGCACACCGTTTACAGATACGCAGTATTTT
CDR3aa: CSAVPLPLAGGTPFTDTQYF

d_gene: NA
v_gene: TRBV7-6
abundance: NA
j_gene: TRBJ1-2
CDR3nt: TGTGCCAGCAGCCGTGGGGGCAAGGCGTCGGACTACACCTTC
CDR3aa: CASSRGGKASDYTF

d_gene: NA
v_gene: TRBV12-3/TRBV12-4
abundance: NA
j_gene: TRBJ1-1
CDR3nt: TGTGCCAGCAGTACTAGAAGGGGAGAGGGAGCTTTCTTT
CDR3aa: CASSTRRGEGAFF

d_gene: TRBD2
v_gene: TRBV19
abundance: NA
j_gene: TRBJ2-1
CDR3nt: TGTGCCAGTCATCTTAGCGGGGGATACAATGAGCAGTTCTTC
CDR3aa: CASHLSGGYNEQFF

d_gene: NA
v_gene: TRBV29-1
abundance: NA
j_gene: TRBJ1-2
CDR3nt: TGCAGCGTTGAAACGGGGTCAGACTATGGCTACACCTTC
CDR3aa: CSVETGSDYGYTF

d_gene: NA
v_gene: TRBV10-3
abundance: few
j_gene: TRBJ1-1
CDR3nt: TGTGCCATCAGTGAGGTTATTAGAGCTGAAGCTTTCTTT
CDR3aa: CAISEVIRAEAFF

d_gene: TRBD1
v_gene: TRBV10-3
abundance: few
j_gene: TRBJ2-3
CDR3nt: TGTGCCACCAAGGACAGGGGGCCAGATACGCAGTATTTT
CDR3aa: CATKDRGPDTQYF

d_gene: NA
v_gene: TRBV10-1
abundance: NA
j_gene: TRBJ2-5
CDR3nt: TGCGCCAGCAGTTTCTTGCCGGACCAAGAGACCCAGTACTTC
CDR3aa: CASSFLPDQETQYF

d_gene: TRBD2
v_gene: TRBV4-1
abundance: few
j_gene: TRBJ2-1
CDR3nt: TGCGCCAGCAGCCGCGGGACTAGCGGGGAGTACAATGAGCAGTTCTTC
CDR3aa: CASSRGTSGEYNEQFF

d_gene: NA
v_gene: TRBV7-6
abundance: few
j_gene: TRBJ1-1
CDR3nt: TGTGCCAGCAGCTCTAGCTGGGGGGAAAACACTGAAGCTTTCTTT
CDR3aa: CASSSSWGENTEAFF

d_gene: TRBD1
v_gene: TRBV7-9
abundance: NA
j_gene: TRBJ2-7
CDR3nt: TGTGCCAGCAGTCAGGGACAGAACTACGAGCAGTACTTC
CDR3aa: CASSQGQNYEQYF

d_gene: NA
v_gene: TRBV7-9
abundance: few
j_gene: TRBJ1-5
CDR3nt: TGTGCCAGCAGCTTAGGGGCCTCGGGACCCTTAGGGGGTGGCAATCAGCCCCAGCATTTT
CDR3aa: CASSLGASGPLGGGNQPQHF

d_gene: NA
v_gene: TRBV6-1
abundance: few
j_gene: TRBJ2-5
CDR3nt: TGTGCCAGCACCAACGACGGCCAAGAGACCCAGTACTTC
CDR3aa: CASTNDGQETQYF

d_gene: TRBD1
v_gene: TRBV12-3/TRBV12-4
abundance: few
j_gene: TRBJ2-7
CDR3nt: TGTGCCAGCAGTTTCCGGGACAGGGGCGACGAGCAGTACTTC
CDR3aa: CASSFRDRGDEQYF

d_gene: NA
v_gene: TRBV4-3
abundance: NA
j_gene: TRBJ2-5
CDR3nt: TGCGCCAGCAGCCAATCCCCAGGGTCCCAAGAGACCCAGTACTTC
CDR3aa: CASSQSPGSQETQYF

d_gene: TRBD1
v_gene: TRBV7-8
abundance: NA
j_gene: TRBJ1-1
CDR3nt: TGTGCCAGCAGCTTAGCGGCTCTGAGGGGACAGATGAACACTGAAGCTTTCTTT
CDR3aa: CASSLAALRGQMNTEAFF

d_gene: NA
v_gene: TRBV19
abundance: NA
j_gene: TRBJ2-7
CDR3nt: TGTGCCAGTTACACAGGGCAGTCCTACGAGCAGTACTTC
CDR3aa: CASYTGQSYEQYF

d_gene: NA
v_gene: TRBV19
abundance: NA
j_gene: TRBJ2-1
CDR3nt: TGTGCCAGTCGGACTACCGGGGGCTACAATGAGCAGTTCTTC
CDR3aa: CASRTTGGYNEQFF

d_gene: NA
v_gene: TRBV19
abundance: NA
j_gene: TRBJ1-1
CDR3nt: TGTGCCAGTAGTATTATCGGGGGTCGCACTGAAGCTTTCTTT
CDR3aa: CASSIIGGRTEAFF

d_gene: NA
v_gene: TRBV4-1
abundance: few
j_gene: TRBJ2-1
CDR3nt: TGCGCCAGCAGCCAACAGCCAGGGGGGAGGGATGAGCAGTTCTTC
CDR3aa: CASSQQPGGRDEQFF

d_gene: TRBD1
v_gene: TRBV6-5
abundance: NA
j_gene: TRBJ2-3
CDR3nt: TGTGCCAGCACCTACGGGACAGGGTCCACAGATACGCAGTATTTT
CDR3aa: CASTYGTGSTDTQYF

d_gene: NA
v_gene: TRBV20-1
abundance: NA
j_gene: TRBJ1-1
CDR3nt: TGCAGTGCCGCCCCCGTCTCACTGAACACTGAAGCTTTCTTT
CDR3aa: CSAAPVSLNTEAFF

d_gene: NA
v_gene: TRBV6-5
abundance: few
j_gene: TRBJ1-1
CDR3nt: TGTGCCAGCAGTTACAGACAGAGATTTGATGAAGCTTTCTTT
CDR3aa: CASSYRQRFDEAFF

d_gene: NA
v_gene: TRBV6-2/TRBV6-3
abundance: NA
j_gene: TRBJ2-1
CDR3nt: TGTGCCAGCAGTACGCCCGACTACAATGAGCAGTTCTTC
CDR3aa: CASSTPDYNEQFF

d_gene: TRBD1
v_gene: TRBV19
abundance: many
j_gene: TRBJ1-1
CDR3nt: TGTGCCAGTAGTATCCGGGGACAGGGGGCTGAAGCTTTCTTT
CDR3aa: CASSIRGQGAEAFF

d_gene: NA
v_gene: TRBV6-1
abundance: few
j_gene: TRBJ2-1
CDR3nt: TGTGCCAGCAGTGAAGCGGGCCTAGGCAATGAGCAGTTCTTC
CDR3aa: CASSEAGLGNEQFF